The 16 T cell receptor beta chains below all came from one sample that was sequenced in a study of blood T cell repertoires in COVID-19. Generated by immunoSEQ multiplex PCR, the TCRdb table keeps only in-frame clones and is missing some. The sample lists a few hundred thousand clones, roughly nine tenths occurring once. The sample taken for sequencing was PBMCs or T cells enriched from blood (not recorded which). All receptors come from a woman in her thirties who had recovered from COVID-19.

The CDR3 bases are TGTGCCAGCAGCGCCGGGACAGGGGGCCTGAACACTGAAGCTTTCTTT. Amino acid sequence: CASSAGTGGLNTEAFF. The chain is built from TRBV28 and TRBJ1-1; 12 nucleotides match TRBD1. V lost 6 bases to trimming and J lost 0 bases; unmatched junction nucleotides: 5. The CDR3 length is 16 residues. CDR1 is MDHEN and CDR2 is SYDVKM in the germline V gene.

This clone has just a few counts. The chain uses TRBV30 and TRBJ1-2, with D hard to call. Germline V lookup: CDR1 GTSNPN, CDR2 SVGIG (reference sequence). V dropped 2 bases and J dropped 3 bases, with 13 bases sitting between them. This CDR3 comprises 14 residues. CDR3 amino acids: CAWSTTWADYGYTF. CDR3 DNA sequence: TGTGCCTGGAGTACCACATGGGCCGACTATGGCTACACCTTC.

V is TRBV19 and J is TRBJ1-1, with a possible D match to TRBD1 (6 bases). The CDR3 runs to 15 residues. Germline CDR1 and CDR2: LNHDA and SQIVND (reference sequence). Trimming stripped 3 bases from V and 7 bases from J, with 18 bases between. This chain's CDR3 is CASSIVGRGMVEAFF. The CDR3 DNA follows: TGTGCCAGTAGTATCGTCGGCAGGGGCATGGTTGAAGCTTTCTTT.

This chain uses TRBV12-1 with TRBJ2-7; no check of the table's D call, TRBD1, against the DNA was made. TRBV12-1 is a listed pseudogene. The CDR3 is 13 residues long. The CDR3 here is CASSPGTRGEQYF. CDR3 DNA: TGTGCCAGCAGCCCCGGAACCAGGGGTGAGCAGTACTTC.

This chain connects TRBV7-6 to TRBJ1-2; a possible D gene is TRBD1 (5 bases). Germline V gene sequence: CDR1 SGHVS, CDR2 FNYEAQ. Trimming cost V 1 base and J 4 bases, with 13 bases left between them. The CDR3 sequence is 15 residues long. The chain's CDR3 is CASSLDSQGAYGYTF. CDR3 nucleotide sequence: TGTGCCAGCAGCTTAGATAGTCAGGGCGCCTATGGCTACACCTTC.

The chain carries TRBV6-5 and TRBJ1-6; 8 bases line up with TRBD1. J gave up 8 bases and V 7 bases, and 7 bases lay outside the gene matches. CDR3 length: 14 residues. Germline V lookup: CDR1 MNHEY, CDR2 SVGAGI. CDR3 residues: CASTPGQAHSPLHF. CDR3 bases: TGTGCCAGCACCCCGGGACAGGCCCATTCACCCCTCCACTTT.

The gene calls are TRBV28 and TRBJ1-1; D not certain. Germline-derived CDR1 and CDR2 are MDHEN and SYDVKM. The CDR3 runs to 13 residues. V dropped 4 bases and J dropped 11 bases, with 17 bases sitting between them. CDR3 amino acids: CASSSPSPEWAFF. The CDR3 DNA reads as TGTGCCAGCAGTTCCCCGAGCCCTGAATGGGCTTTCTTT.

V is TRBV10-3 and J is TRBJ2-5, with D possibly being TRBD1 (6 bases). V was pared by 2 bases and J by 4 bases, with 11 bases between. The CDR3 is made up of 14 amino acids. Germline V CDR1 and CDR2: ENHRY, SYGVKD. The CDR3 sequence is CAISEGGLGETQYF. CDR3 bases: TGTGCCATCAGTGAGGGGGGCCTTGGAGAGACCCAGTACTTC.

The rearrangement links TRBV11-2 to TRBJ1-1, with D maybe TRBD1 (5 bases). Germline V gene data show CDR1 as SGHAT and CDR2 as FQNNGV. Between the trimmed V and J ends, which lost 0 bases and 0 bases, there was a span of 17 bases. This CDR3 has 18 amino acids. DNA for the CDR3: TGTGCCAGCAGCTTAGATCTAAGTACTGGACATTTGAACACTGAAGCTTTCTTT. It codes for CASSLDLSTGHLNTEAFF.

The chain links TRBV7-2 to TRBJ2-7; 7 bases are a match to TRBD1. Germline V gives CDR1 SGHTA, CDR2 FQGNSA. The CDR3 length is 18 residues. The ends lost 2 bases at V and 1 base at J; junction bases unmatched: 14. The CDR3 loop reads CASSLSGQSSILSYEQYF. CDR3 DNA: TGTGCCAGCAGCTTATCGGGACAGAGCTCTATTCTATCCTACGAGCAGTACTTC.

The chain recombines TRBV11-2 with TRBJ1-1; TRBD1 matches 7 bases. The CDR3 length is 19 residues. Germline V gene sequence: CDR1 SGHAT, CDR2 FQNNGV. Unmatched junction bases numbered 13, after V lost 0 bases and J lost 0 bases. CDR3 in amino acids: CASSLEFRTGRGLNTEAFF. In DNA form, the CDR3 reads TGTGCCAGCAGCTTAGAATTTAGGACAGGTAGGGGATTGAACACTGAAGCTTTCTTT.

J is TRBJ2-1 and V is TRBV24-1; D might be TRBD1 (5 bases). Germline V gene sequence: CDR1 KGHDR, CDR2 SFDVKD. This CDR3 region has 13 residues. V lost 7 bases and J lost 5, with 11 bases in between. The CDR3 sequence is CATREQGNNEQFF. CDR3 DNA sequence: TGTGCCACCAGGGAGCAGGGCAACAATGAGCAGTTCTTC.

The V gene is TRBV4-3, the J gene TRBJ1-2; 9 bases fit TRBD1. CDR3 length: 13 residues. V was clipped by 6 bases and J by 4 bases; unmatched bases: 3. Germline V gene data show CDR1 as LGHNA and CDR2 as YSLEER. The CDR3 loop is CASSRTGVYGYTF. The CDR3 DNA is TGCGCCAGCAGTCGGACAGGGGTCTATGGCTACACCTTC.

This chain uses TRBV6-5 with TRBJ1-6, with D tentatively TRBD1 (5 bases). Per the germline V gene, CDR1 is MNHEY and CDR2 is SVGAGI. V gave up 6 bases and J gave up 5 bases, with 11 bases separating them. The CDR3 runs to 14 residues. The CDR3: CASRRQGNNSPLHF. In DNA form, the CDR3 reads TGTGCCAGCAGACGGCAGGGAAATAATTCACCCCTCCACTTT.

This clone appeared a few times. This chain links TRBV7-9 with TRBJ2-7; a possible D gene is TRBD1 (5 bases). The CDR3 covers 14 residues. Germline V gene lookup returns CDR1 SEHNR and CDR2 FQNEAQ (reference sequence). V lost 2 bases and J lost 1, with 9 bases in between. This CDR3 is CASSLRQGSYEQYF. The CDR3 nucleotides read TGTGCCAGCAGCTTACGTCAGGGTTCCTACGAGCAGTACTTC. The full variable domain, its missing parts supplied by reference TRBV7-9 and TRBJ2-7, is DTGVSQNPRHKITKRGQNVTFRCDPISEHNRLYWYRQTLGQGPEFLTYFQNEAQLEKSRLLSDRFSAERPKGSFSTLEIQRTEQGDSAMYLCASSLRQGSYEQYFGPGTRLTVT.

The gene calls are TRBV6-5 and TRBJ2-7; 8 nucleotides align to TRBD1. The V and J ends lost 8 bases and 4 bases, in that order; junction bases with no gene match: 7. The CDR3 is 13 amino acids. CDR1 is MNHEY and CDR2 is SVGAGI in the germline V gene. The CDR3 DNA is TGTGCCAGCGGCAGGGGACAGGAGTACGAGCAGTACTTC. Encoded protein: CASGRGQEYEQYF.